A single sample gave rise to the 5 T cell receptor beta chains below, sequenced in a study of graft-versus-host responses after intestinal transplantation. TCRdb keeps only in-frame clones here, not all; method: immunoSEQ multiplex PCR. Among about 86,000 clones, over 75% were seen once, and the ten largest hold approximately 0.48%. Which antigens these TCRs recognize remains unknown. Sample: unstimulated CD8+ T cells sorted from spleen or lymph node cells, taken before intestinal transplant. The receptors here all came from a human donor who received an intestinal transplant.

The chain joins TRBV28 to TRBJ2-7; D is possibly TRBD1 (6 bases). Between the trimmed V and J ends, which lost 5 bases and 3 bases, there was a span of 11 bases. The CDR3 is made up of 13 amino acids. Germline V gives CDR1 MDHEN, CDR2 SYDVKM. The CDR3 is CASSTGFGYEQYF. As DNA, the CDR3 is TGTGCCAGCAGTACAGGGTTCGGCTACGAGCAGTACTTC.

This chain's CDR3 is CASSLVGTGGEEAFF. For the CDR3, the DNA is TGTGCCAGCAGCTTGGTGGGGACAGGGGGCGAAGAAGCTTTCTTT. V usage is TRBV5-5 and J usage is TRBJ1-1; 12 bases line up with TRBD1. V gave up 0 bases and J gave up 8 bases; unmatched junction bases: 5. Germline V gene data show CDR1 as SGHKS and CDR2 as YYEKEE (reference sequence). The CDR3 has 15 residues. Based on the CDR3 plus reference TRBV5-5 and TRBJ1-1, the full variable domain is DAGVTQSPTHLIKTRGQQVTLRCSPISGHKSVSWYQQVLGQGPQFIFQYYEKEERGRGNFPDRFSARQFPNYSSELNVNALLLGDSALYLCASSLVGTGGEEAFFGQGTRLTVV.

The CDR3 loop is CASIGDTRAWEQYF. DNA of the CDR3: TGTGCCAGCATTGGGGACACCAGGGCGTGGGAGCAGTACTTC. The chain combines TRBV28 with TRBJ2-7, with D possibly being TRBD1 (6 bases). Looked up from germline, CDR1 is MDHEN and CDR2 is SYDVKM. This CDR3 has 14 amino acids. V lost 7 bases to trimming and J lost 7 bases, with 20 bases between them.

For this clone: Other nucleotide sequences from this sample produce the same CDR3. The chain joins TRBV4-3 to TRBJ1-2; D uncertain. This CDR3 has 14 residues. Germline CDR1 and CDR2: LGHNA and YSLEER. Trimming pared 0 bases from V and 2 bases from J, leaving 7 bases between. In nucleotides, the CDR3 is TGCGCCAGCAGCCAAGACCGGGGAAACTATGGCTACACCTTC. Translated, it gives CASSQDRGNYGYTF.

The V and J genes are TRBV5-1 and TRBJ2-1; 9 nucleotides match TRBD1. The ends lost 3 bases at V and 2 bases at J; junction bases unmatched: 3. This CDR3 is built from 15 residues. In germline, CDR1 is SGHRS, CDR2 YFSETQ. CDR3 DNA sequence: TGCGCCAGCAGCTCCCGGGACAGGGCCTACAATGAGCAGTTCTTC. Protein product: CASSSRDRAYNEQFF.